Sequencing of this T cell receptor (beta chain) was carried out in a study of Ad26.COV2.S vaccination and SARS-CoV-2 variants. Generated by immunoSEQ multiplex PCR, the TCRdb table keeps only in-frame clones and is missing some. In the table there are roughly 92,000 clones, 82% of which are singletons. Comment on this clone: The target antigen is unknown.

Broader study findings: Substantial breadth in spike-specific CD8+ and CD4+ T cell responses was reportedly seen after vaccination.

This TCR derives from a human donor who had recovered from COVID-19. This specimen consisted of peripheral blood, obtained after recovery from COVID-19.

The CDR3 region has the DNA TGTGCCAGCAGAGCAACTAGCGGGGGGAGGTGGTCGCAGTATTTT. Encoded protein: CASRATSGGRWSQYF. V usage is TRBV7-9 and J usage is TRBJ2-3, with 12 nucleotides matching TRBD2. Germline CDR1 SEHNR, CDR2 FQNEAQ (reference sequence). Germline trimming cut 6 bases from V and 10 bases from J; bases unmatched to any gene: 11. This CDR3 region has 15 residues. Looking up the rest from reference TRBV7-9 and TRBJ2-3 gives the full variable domain: DTGVSQNPRHKITKRGQNVTFRCDPISEHNRLYWYRQTLGQGPEFLTYFQNEAQLEKSRLLSDRFSAERPKGSFSTLEIQRTEQGDSAMYLCASRATSGGRWSQYFGPGTRLTVL.